This TCR beta chain comes out of a study of T-cell memory formation after mild COVID-19. For the study at large: Across donors, TCR clusters were largely donor specific.

Whole-study findings and limits: Contracting CD8+ clones were enriched in EMRA, CD4+ mainly in CM and EM. There was no confirmation that second-wave clones peaking on day 37 were SARS-CoV-2 specific.

The sample holds a few counts of this clonotype. As yet, its antigen is unknown. V was cut by 0 bases and J by 7 bases, with 3 bases left in between. Germline CDR1 LGHDT, CDR2 YNNKEL (reference sequence). CDR3 size: 11 residues. In TCRdb, the 5' RACE reads were re-called with MiXCR into one record per CDR3 protein. Of about 340,000 distinct CDR3 sequences listed, 10% to 15% are singletons. Sequences were obtained from PBMCs or a T cell subset sorted from them (not recorded which). This TCR came from a man between 18 and 35 years old who had mild COVID-19 (a few samples of this study predate the infection). Cell type and time point are not known. The chain combines TRBV3-1 with TRBJ2-5; D call uncertain. This CDR3 reads CASSQDVTQYF. DNA for the CDR3: TGTGCCAGCAGCCAAGACGTGACCCAGTACTTC.